These 3 T cell receptor beta chains originate from one sample sequenced in a study of cytomegalovirus exposure and HLA in healthy donors. PCR primers comprised 60 Vbeta and 13 Jbeta primers. TCRdb's copy holds only in-frame clones and misses some; the assay was immunoSEQ multiplex PCR. This sample has 200,000 or so clones, with 60% to 85% found just once. The material sequenced was PBMCs. Receptors were obtained from a man aged 40-50 years in good health and CMV-seronegative.

The CDR3 DNA is TGTGCCAGTACCTGGACAGGGAATGGCTACACCTTC. It encodes CASTWTGNGYTF. This chain joins TRBV19 and TRBJ1-2; TRBD1 matches 8 bases. V lost 7 bases, J lost 6 bases, and 4 bases stayed unmatched. Germline CDR1 is LNHDA and CDR2 is SQIVND (reference sequence). This CDR3 contains 12 residues. The full variable domain, with the rest looked up from reference TRBV19 and TRBJ1-2, is DGGITQSPKYLFRKEGQNVTLSCEQNLNHDAMYWYRQDPGQGLRLIYYSQIVNDFQKGDIAEGYSVSREKKESFPLTVTSAQKNPTAFYLCASTWTGNGYTFGSGTRLTVV.

J is TRBJ2-1 and V is TRBV19; 9 bases match TRBD2. Germline-derived CDR1 and CDR2 are LNHDA and SQIVND (reference sequence). CDR3 size: 18 residues. The J segment lost 4 bases and the V segment lost 0 bases, leaving 10 bases of the junction unmatched. The CDR3 region has the DNA TGTGCCAGTAGTATAGAGCCTCTAGCGGGACTTTCTTACAATGAGCAGTTCTTC. Amino acid sequence: CASSIEPLAGLSYNEQFF.

The J gene is TRBJ2-2, the V gene TRBV7-3; TRBD2 aligns across 9 bases. The V and J ends lost 10 bases and 6 bases, in that order; junction bases with no gene match: 3. CDR1 and CDR2 (germline): SGHTA, FQGTGA. CDR3 length: 12 residues. The CDR3 loop reads CATGTSSGELFF. In nucleotides, the CDR3 is TGTGCCACAGGGACTAGCTCCGGGGAGCTGTTTTTT.